This entry lists 10 T cell receptor beta chains sequenced from one sample in a study of T cells after yellow fever vaccination. TCRdb reprocessed the 5' RACE reads via MiXCR and lists one record per CDR3 protein. This table has under 500,000 distinct CDR3 sequences, about 19% appearing once. The source material was PBMCs, sampled before the yellow fever booster vaccination. These receptors came from a man aged 18 to 35 who received the YFV17D yellow fever vaccine.

V usage is TRBV3-1 and J usage is TRBJ2-3, with a weak D call TRBD1 (5 bases). V lost 6 bases and J 5 bases, leaving 12 bases between the germline ends. The CDR3 length is 13 residues. Germline V lookup: CDR1 LGHDT, CDR2 YNNKEL (reference sequence). The CDR3 region is CASRSRGGDTQYF. CDR3 in DNA: TGTGCCAGCAGGTCTAGGGGCGGAGATACGCAGTATTTT.

This clonotype has a handful of counts. The CDR3 DNA reads TGTGCCAGCAGCTTGGTCCCCCAAGGGACCACAGATACGCAGTATTTT. Translated: CASSLVPQGTTDTQYF. The genes are TRBV5-6 and TRBJ2-3; the D call may be TRBD1 or TRBD2 (5 bases each). The CDR3 length is 16 residues. Germline V CDR1 and CDR2: SGHDT, YYEEEE. Trimming pared 0 bases from V and 2 bases from J, leaving 13 bases between.

V is TRBV5-6 and J is TRBJ2-2; TRBD2 agrees at 10 bases. The CDR3 extends over 15 amino acids. CDR1 is SGHDT and CDR2 is YYEEEE in the germline V gene. The J segment lost 3 bases and the V segment lost 5 bases, leaving 4 bases of the junction unmatched. DNA for the CDR3: TGTGCCAGCAGTAGAGGACTAGCGGACACCGGGGAGCTGTTTTTT. It translates to CASSRGLADTGELFF.

This clonotype turned up a few times. The chain employs TRBV10-3 and TRBJ1-2; no definite D call. V was shortened by 6 bases and J by 8 bases, with 19 bases between the two germline ends. Germline CDR1 reads ENHRY; CDR2 reads SYGVKD. The CDR3 is made up of 14 amino acids. CDR3 in amino acids: CAIRKEHTAGGYTF. The CDR3 DNA sequence: TGTGCCATCAGGAAAGAGCACACCGCCGGGGGCTACACCTTC.

This clonotype was counted between two and nine times. V gene TRBV20-1 combines with J gene TRBJ2-1, with D perhaps given as TRBD1 or TRBD2 (6 bases each). CDR3 size: 17 residues. The germline V gene encodes CDR1 DFQATT and CDR2 SNEGSKA (reference sequence). Trimming cost V 0 bases and J 3 bases, with 18 bases left between them. The chain's CDR3 is CSARDSYGGLNYNEQFF. CDR3 nucleotide sequence: TGCAGTGCTAGAGATTCTTACGGGGGCCTCAACTACAATGAGCAGTTCTTC.

The chain recombines TRBV6-1 with TRBJ1-5; no clear D. Deletions cut 3 bases from V and 7 bases from J, with 10 bases between. This CDR3 has 13 amino acids. Germline CDR1 MNHNS, CDR2 SASEGT. The chain's CDR3 is CASSESTGQPQHF. The CDR3 coding sequence is TGTGCCAGCAGTGAGAGCACCGGACAGCCCCAGCATTTT.

This clonotype was observed a handful of times. The rearrangement uses TRBV4-1 and TRBJ1-1; 7 nucleotides match TRBD1. Germline assignment: CDR1 MGHRA and CDR2 YSYEKL. V lost 3 bases and J lost 1; bases outside the gene matches: 8. The CDR3 has 16 amino acids. CDR3 DNA sequence: TGCGCCAGCAGCCATAGACCCGGGACAGCGAACACTGAAGCTTTCTTT. Protein: CASSHRPGTANTEAFF.

The chain links TRBV20-1 to TRBJ2-5; perhaps D is TRBD1 or TRBD2 (5 bases each). The V end was cut by 3 bases, the J end by 2 bases, with 13 bases between. Germline loops: CDR1 DFQATT, CDR2 SNEGSKA (reference sequence). The CDR3 runs to 14 residues. In DNA, the CDR3 is TGCAGTGCTAGGAGAGGGACGGAACAAGAGACCCAGTACTTC. Translation gives CSARRGTEQETQYF.

CDR3 sequence reads: CASGYGGQNIQYF. The CDR3 bases are TGCGCCAGCGGCTATGGAGGGCAAAACATTCAGTACTTC. The chain couples TRBV5-1 to TRBJ2-4; a weak D match, TRBD2 (6 bases). From germline, CDR1 is SGHRS and CDR2 YFSETQ. The CDR3 sequence is 13 residues long. Deletions cut 7 bases from V and 5 bases from J, with 13 bases between.

The table lists this clonotype with a few counts. The rearrangement joins TRBV12-3 or TRBV12-4 to TRBJ2-7, with D unclear. The CDR3 length is 14 residues. Trimming took off 1 base at V and 5 bases at J, with 12 bases between the two ends. In DNA form, the CDR3 reads TGTGCCAGCAGTTTAGAGGTGGGGATTAACGAGCAGTACTTC. Residues: CASSLEVGINEQYF.